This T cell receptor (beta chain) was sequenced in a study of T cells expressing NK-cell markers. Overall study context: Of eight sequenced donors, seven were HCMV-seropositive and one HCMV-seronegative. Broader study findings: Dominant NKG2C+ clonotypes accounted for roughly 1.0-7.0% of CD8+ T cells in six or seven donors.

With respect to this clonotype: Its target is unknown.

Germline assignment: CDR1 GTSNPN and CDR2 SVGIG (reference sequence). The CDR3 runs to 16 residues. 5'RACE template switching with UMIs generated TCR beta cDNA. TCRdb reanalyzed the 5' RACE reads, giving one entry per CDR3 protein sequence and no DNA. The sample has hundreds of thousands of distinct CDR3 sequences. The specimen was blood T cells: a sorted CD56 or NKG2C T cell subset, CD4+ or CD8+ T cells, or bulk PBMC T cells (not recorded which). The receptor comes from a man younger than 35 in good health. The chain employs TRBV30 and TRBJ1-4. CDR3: CAWSDRPVGTNEKLFF.